This record concerns one T cell receptor (beta chain) sequence. This specimen comes from a study of OX40 agonist ivuxolimab in advanced cancers. About the research overall: Past anti-PD-1, anti-PD-L1 or anti-CTLA-4 therapy was accepted, and 40% had received some.

Germline V CDR1 and CDR2: SGHVS, FNYEAQ. The J segment lost 2 bases and the V segment lost 5 bases, leaving 7 bases of the junction unmatched. There are 15 residues in the CDR3. Using immunoSEQ multiplex PCR, the repertoire was profiled, and TCRdb retains in-frame clones only, with some absent. The sample lists fewer than 11,000 clones, over 60% seen once, with over 20% in the top ten. The source was CD4+ or CD8+ T cells sorted from blood, collected in a trial of the OX40 agonist ivuxolimab. The V call is TRBV7-6, the J call TRBJ2-7, with 9 bases lining up with TRBD1. This sequence was found in an adult with an advanced solid tumor such as melanoma, head and neck, liver or kidney cancer. Here the CDR3 reads CASSPGQGITYEQYF. CDR3 in DNA: TGTGCCAGCAGCCCTGGACAGGGGATCACCTACGAGCAGTACTTC.